This TCR beta chain was profiled in a study of shared clonotypes between healthy human individuals. Using immunoSEQ multiplex PCR, the repertoire was profiled, and TCRdb retains in-frame clones only, with some absent. The sample lists around 440,000 clones, 70% to 80% occurring once. Germline assignment: CDR1 LNHDA and CDR2 SQIVND (reference sequence). CDR3 length equals 14 residues. V lost 10 bases and J lost 2; bases outside the gene matches: 5. The sample taken for sequencing was PBMCs. The TCR originated in a woman in her forties in good health. Some clones in this sample may be carry-over from other donors' samples. V usage is TRBV19 and J usage is TRBJ2-6; 7 bases map to TRBD2. CDR3 nucleotides: TGTGCCACCGGGAGGTTAGCTGGGGCCAACGTCCTGACTTTC. This sequence encodes CATGRLAGANVLTF.